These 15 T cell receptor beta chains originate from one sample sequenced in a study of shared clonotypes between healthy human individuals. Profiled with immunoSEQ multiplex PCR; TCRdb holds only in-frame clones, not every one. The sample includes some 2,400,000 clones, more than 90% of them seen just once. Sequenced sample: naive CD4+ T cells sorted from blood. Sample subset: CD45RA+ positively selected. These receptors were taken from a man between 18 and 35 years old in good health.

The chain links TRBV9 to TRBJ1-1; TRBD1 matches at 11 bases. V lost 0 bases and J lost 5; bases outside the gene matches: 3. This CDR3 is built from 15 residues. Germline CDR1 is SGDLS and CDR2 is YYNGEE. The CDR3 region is CASSVGGQGETEAFF. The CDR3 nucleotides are TGTGCCAGCAGCGTAGGGGGACAGGGGGAAACTGAAGCTTTCTTT.

The CDR3 DNA sequence: TGTGCCAGCGCCGACAGACGCAATCAGCCCCAGCATTTT. Translated: CASADRRNQPQHF. The rearrangement links TRBV6-1 to TRBJ1-5, with D perhaps TRBD1 (5 bases). The germline V gene encodes CDR1 MNHNS and CDR2 SASEGT. The CDR3 length is 13 residues. Trimming took 8 bases from V and 2 from J, leaving 10 bases between them.

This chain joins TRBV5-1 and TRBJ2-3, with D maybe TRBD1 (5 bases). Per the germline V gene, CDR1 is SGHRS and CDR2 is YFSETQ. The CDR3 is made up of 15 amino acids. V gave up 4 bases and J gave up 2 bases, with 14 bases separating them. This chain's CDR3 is CASSPQGAFTDTQYF. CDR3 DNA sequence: TGCGCCAGCAGCCCCCAAGGGGCTTTCACAGATACGCAGTATTTT.

The CDR3 sequence: CASSATTYFSYEQYF. In DNA form, the CDR3 reads TGTGCCAGTAGTGCTACCACTTACTTCTCCTACGAGCAGTACTTC. The chain has TRBV19 and TRBJ2-7; D gene uncertain. CDR1 is LNHDA and CDR2 is SQIVND in the germline V gene (reference sequence). There are 15 residues in the CDR3. Trimming pared 5 bases from V and 0 bases from J, leaving 14 bases between.

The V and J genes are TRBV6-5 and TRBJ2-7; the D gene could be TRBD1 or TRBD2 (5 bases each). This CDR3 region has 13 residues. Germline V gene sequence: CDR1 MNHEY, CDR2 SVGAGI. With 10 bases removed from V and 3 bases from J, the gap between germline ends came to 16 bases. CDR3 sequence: CATRPGSIYEQYF. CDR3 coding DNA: TGTGCCACCCGCCCAGGGAGTATCTACGAGCAGTACTTC.

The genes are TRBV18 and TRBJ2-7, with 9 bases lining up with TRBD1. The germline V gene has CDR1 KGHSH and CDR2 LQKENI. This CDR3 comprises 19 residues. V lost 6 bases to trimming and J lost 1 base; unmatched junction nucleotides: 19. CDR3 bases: TGTGCCAGCTCCGAACAGGGGGCGCTAGTTTTGCGCCCTTCCTACGAGCAGTACTTC. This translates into CASSEQGALVLRPSYEQYF.

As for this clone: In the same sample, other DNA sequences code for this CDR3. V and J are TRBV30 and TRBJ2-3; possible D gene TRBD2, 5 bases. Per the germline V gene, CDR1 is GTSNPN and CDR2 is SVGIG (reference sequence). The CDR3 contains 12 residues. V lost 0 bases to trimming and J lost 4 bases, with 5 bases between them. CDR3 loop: CAWSVAADTQYF. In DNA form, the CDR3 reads TGTGCCTGGAGTGTAGCGGCAGATACGCAGTATTTT.

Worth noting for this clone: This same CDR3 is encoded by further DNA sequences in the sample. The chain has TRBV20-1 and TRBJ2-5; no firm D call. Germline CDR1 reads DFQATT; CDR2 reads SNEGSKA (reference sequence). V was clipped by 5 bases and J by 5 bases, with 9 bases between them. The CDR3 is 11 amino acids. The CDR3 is CSAAAGETQYF. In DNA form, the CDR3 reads TGCAGTGCTGCGGCTGGGGAGACCCAGTACTTC.

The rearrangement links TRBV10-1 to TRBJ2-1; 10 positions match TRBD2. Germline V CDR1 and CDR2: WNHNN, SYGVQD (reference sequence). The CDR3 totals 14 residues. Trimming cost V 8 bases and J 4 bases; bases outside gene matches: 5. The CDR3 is CASGPSGSYNEQFF. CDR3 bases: TGCGCCAGCGGACCTAGCGGGAGTTACAATGAGCAGTTCTTC.

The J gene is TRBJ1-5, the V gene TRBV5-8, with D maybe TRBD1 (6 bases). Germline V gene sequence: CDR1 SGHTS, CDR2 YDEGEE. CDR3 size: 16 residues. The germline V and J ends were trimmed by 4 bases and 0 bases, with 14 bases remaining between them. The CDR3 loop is CASSGGTRYSNQPQHF. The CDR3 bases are TGTGCCAGCAGCGGCGGGACACGTTATAGCAATCAGCCCCAGCATTTT. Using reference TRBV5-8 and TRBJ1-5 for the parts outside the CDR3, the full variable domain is EAGVTQSPTHLIKTRGQQATLRCSPISGHTSVYWYQQALGLGLQFLLWYDEGEERNRGNFPPRFSGRQFPNYSSELNVNALELEDSALYLCASSGGTRYSNQPQHFGDGTRLSIL.

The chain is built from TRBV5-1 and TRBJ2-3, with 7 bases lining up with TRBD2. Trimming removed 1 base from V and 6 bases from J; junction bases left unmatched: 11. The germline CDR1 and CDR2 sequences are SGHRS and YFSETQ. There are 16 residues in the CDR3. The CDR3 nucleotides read TGCGCCAGCAGCTTGTCGGGACTACAGGCCGCTGATACGCAGTATTTT. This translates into CASSLSGLQAADTQYF.

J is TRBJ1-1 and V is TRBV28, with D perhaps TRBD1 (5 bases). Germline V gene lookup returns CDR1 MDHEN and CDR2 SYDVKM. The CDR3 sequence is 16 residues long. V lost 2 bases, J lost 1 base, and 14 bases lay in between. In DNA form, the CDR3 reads TGTGCCAGCAGTTTAAACCCCTTTACAGGGAACACTGAAGCTTTCTTT. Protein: CASSLNPFTGNTEAFF.

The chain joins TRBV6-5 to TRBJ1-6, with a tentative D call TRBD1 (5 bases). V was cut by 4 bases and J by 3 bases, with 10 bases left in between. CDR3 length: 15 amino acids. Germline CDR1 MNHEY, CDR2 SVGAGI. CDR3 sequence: CASSSGGVYNSPLHF. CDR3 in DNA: TGTGCCAGCAGTTCCGGGGGGGTCTATAATTCACCCCTCCACTTT.

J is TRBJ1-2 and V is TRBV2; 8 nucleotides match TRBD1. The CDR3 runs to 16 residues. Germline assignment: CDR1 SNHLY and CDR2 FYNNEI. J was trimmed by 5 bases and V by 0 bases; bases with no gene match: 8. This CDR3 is CASSEAGTGLGYGYTF. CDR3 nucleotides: TGTGCCAGCAGTGAAGCCGGGACAGGTTTGGGGTATGGCTACACCTTC.

Here the CDR3 reads CASSRIDTGELFF. The CDR3 bases are TGTGCCAGCAGTCGCATAGACACCGGGGAGCTGTTTTTT. The J gene is TRBJ2-2, the V gene TRBV6-1; D gene unclear. V was trimmed by 5 bases and J by 3 bases, leaving 7 bases between them. The CDR3 spans 13 residues. CDR1 is MNHNS, CDR2 SASEGT, per germline.